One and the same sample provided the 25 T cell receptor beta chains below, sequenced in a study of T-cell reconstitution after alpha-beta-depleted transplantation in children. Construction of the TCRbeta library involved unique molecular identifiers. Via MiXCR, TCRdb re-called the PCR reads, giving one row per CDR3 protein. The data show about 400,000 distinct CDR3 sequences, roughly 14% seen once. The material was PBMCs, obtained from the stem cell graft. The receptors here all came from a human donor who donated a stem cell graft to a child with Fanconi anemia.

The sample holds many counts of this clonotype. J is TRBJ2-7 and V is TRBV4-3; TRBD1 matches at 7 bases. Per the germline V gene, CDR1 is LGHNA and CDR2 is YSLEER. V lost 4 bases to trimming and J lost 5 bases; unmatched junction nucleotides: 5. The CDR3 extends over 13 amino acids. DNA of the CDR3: TGCGCCAGCAGCCGACAGGGAACTGACGAGCAGTACTTC. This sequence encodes CASSRQGTDEQYF.

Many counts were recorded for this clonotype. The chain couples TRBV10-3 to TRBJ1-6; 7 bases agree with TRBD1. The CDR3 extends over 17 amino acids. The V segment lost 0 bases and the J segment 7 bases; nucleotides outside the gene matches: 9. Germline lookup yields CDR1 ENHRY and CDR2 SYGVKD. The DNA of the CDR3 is TGTGCCATCAGTGAGTCGGGCGGCAGGGGGGCCAATTCACCCCTCCACTTT. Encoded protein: CAISESGGRGANSPLHF.

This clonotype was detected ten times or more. CDR3 sequence: CASSQLWKGDTDTQYF. CDR3 sequence (DNA): TGCGCCAGCAGCCAACTGTGGAAGGGAGACACAGATACGCAGTATTTT. The J gene is TRBJ2-3, the V gene TRBV4-1, with a weak D call TRBD2 (5 bases). Germline-derived CDR1 and CDR2 are MGHRA and YSYEKL. V was trimmed by 2 bases and J by 2 bases, leaving 14 bases between them. The CDR3 runs to 16 residues.

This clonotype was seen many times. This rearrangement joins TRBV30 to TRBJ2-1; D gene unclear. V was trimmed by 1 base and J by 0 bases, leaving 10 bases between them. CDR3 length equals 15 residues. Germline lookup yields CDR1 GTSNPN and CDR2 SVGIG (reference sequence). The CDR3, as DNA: TGTGCCTGGAGTGGGGCGACCAGCTCCTACAATGAGCAGTTCTTC. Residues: CAWSGATSSYNEQFF.

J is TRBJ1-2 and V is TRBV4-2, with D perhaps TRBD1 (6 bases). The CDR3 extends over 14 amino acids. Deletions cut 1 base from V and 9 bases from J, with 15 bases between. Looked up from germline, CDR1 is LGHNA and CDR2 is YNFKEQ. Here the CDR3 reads CASSQVGQGTRYTF. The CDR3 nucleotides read TGTGCCAGCAGCCAAGTTGGGCAGGGGACCCGCTACACCTTC.

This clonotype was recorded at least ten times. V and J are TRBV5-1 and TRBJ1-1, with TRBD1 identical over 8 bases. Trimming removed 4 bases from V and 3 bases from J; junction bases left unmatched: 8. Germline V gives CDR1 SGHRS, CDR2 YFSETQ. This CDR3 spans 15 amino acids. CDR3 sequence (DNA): TGCGCCAGCAGCCTTCGACAGGGGAGAGACACTGAAGCTTTCTTT. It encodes CASSLRQGRDTEAFF.

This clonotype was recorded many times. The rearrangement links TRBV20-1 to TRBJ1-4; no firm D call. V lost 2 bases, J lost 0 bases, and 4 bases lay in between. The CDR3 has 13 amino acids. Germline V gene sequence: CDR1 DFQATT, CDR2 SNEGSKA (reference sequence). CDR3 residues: CSARRATNEKLFF. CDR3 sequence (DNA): TGCAGTGCTAGAAGGGCAACTAATGAAAAACTGTTTTTT.

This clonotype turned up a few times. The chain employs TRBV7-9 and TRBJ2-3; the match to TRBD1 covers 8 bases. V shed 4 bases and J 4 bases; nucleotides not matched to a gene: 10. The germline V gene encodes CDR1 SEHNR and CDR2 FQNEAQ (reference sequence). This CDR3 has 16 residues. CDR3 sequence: CASSSPRTGQADTQYF. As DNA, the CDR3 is TGTGCCAGCAGCTCGCCTCGGACAGGGCAAGCAGATACGCAGTATTTT. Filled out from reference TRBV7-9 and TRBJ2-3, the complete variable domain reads DTGVSQNPRHKITKRGQNVTFRCDPISEHNRLYWYRQTLGQGPEFLTYFQNEAQLEKSRLLSDRFSAERPKGSFSTLEIQRTEQGDSAMYLCASSSPRTGQADTQYFGPGTRLTVL.

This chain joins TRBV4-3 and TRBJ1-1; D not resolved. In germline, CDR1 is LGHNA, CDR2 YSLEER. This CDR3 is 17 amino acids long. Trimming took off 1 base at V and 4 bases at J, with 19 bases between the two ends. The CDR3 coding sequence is TGCGCCAGCAGCCAAGGGGTGGTGGGCAGCTGGGGCACTGAAGCTTTCTTT. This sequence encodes CASSQGVVGSWGTEAFF.

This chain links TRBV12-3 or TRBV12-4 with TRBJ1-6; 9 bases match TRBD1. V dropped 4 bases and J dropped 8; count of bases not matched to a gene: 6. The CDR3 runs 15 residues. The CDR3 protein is CASSWTGVSDSPLHF. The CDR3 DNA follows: TGTGCCAGCAGTTGGACAGGGGTGTCTGATTCACCCCTCCACTTT.

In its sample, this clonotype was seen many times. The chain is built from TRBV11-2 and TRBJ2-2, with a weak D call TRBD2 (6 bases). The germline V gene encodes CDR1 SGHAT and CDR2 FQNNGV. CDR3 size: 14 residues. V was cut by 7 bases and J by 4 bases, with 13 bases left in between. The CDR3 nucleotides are TGTGCCAGCACTTGGGGGGTGGGCACCGGGGAGCTGTTTTTT. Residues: CASTWGVGTGELFF.

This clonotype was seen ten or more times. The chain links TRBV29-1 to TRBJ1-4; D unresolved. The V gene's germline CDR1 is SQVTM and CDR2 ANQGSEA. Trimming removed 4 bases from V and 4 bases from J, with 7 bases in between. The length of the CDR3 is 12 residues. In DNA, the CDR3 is TGCAGCGTTGGACATAATAATGAAAAACTGTTTTTT. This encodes CSVGHNNEKLFF.

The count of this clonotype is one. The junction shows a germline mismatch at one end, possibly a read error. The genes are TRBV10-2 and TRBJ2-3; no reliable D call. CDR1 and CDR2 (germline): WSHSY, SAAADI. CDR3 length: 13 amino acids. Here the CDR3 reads CAISEFQMDTQYF. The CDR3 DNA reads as TGCGCCATCAGTGAGTTTCAAATGGATACGCAGTATTTT.

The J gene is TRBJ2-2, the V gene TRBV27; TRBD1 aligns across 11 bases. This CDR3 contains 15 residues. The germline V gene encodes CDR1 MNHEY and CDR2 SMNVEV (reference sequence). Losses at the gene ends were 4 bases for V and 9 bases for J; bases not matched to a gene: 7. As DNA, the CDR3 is TGTGCCAGCAGTTCCCGGGACAGGGGGGCCCGGGAGCTGTTTTTT. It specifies CASSSRDRGARELFF.

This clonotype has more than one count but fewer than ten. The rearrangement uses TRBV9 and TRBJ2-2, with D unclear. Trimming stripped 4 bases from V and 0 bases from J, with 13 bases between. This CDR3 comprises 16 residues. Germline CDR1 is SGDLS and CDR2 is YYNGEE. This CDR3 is CASSFSQGTNTGELFF. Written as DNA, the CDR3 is TGTGCCAGCAGCTTTAGCCAAGGGACGAACACCGGGGAGCTGTTTTTT.

CDR3 protein: CASSLAREDEQFF. For the CDR3, the DNA is TGTGCCAGCAGCTTAGCTCGAGAGGATGAGCAGTTCTTC. The chain combines TRBV11-3 with TRBJ2-1; D unresolved. The CDR3 has 13 residues. Deletions cut 1 base from V and 8 bases from J, with 9 bases between. Germline lookup yields CDR1 SGHNT and CDR2 YENEEA.

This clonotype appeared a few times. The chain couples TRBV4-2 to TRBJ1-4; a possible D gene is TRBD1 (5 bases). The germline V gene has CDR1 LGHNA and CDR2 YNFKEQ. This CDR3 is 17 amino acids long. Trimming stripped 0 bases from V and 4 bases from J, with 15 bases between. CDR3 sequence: CASSQELEGDFNEKLFF. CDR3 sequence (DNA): TGTGCCAGCAGCCAAGAATTGGAAGGGGATTTTAATGAAAAACTGTTTTTT.

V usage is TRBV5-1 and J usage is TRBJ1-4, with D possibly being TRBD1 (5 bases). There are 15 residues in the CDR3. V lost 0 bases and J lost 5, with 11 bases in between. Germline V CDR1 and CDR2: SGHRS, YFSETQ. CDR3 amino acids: CASSLGGSGNEKLFF. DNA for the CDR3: TGCGCCAGCAGCTTGGGGGGCTCAGGGAATGAAAAACTGTTTTTT.

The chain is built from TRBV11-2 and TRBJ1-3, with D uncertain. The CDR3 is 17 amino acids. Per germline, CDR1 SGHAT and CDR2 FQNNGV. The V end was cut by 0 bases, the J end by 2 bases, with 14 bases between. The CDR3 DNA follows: TGTGCCAGCAGCTTAGATGCCGCCGGGTGGGCTGGAAACACCATATATTTT. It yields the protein CASSLDAAGWAGNTIYF.

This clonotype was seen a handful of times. CDR3 in DNA: TGTGCCAGCAGCTTAGCAGGGCCGGGGCGCGATGAGCAGTTCTTC. As protein: CASSLAGPGRDEQFF. V gene TRBV7-8 combines with J gene TRBJ2-1; D is possibly TRBD1 or TRBD2 (5 bases each). This CDR3 has 15 residues. V was pared by 0 bases and J by 8 bases, with 14 bases between. CDR1 is SGHVS and CDR2 is FQNEAQ in the germline V gene.

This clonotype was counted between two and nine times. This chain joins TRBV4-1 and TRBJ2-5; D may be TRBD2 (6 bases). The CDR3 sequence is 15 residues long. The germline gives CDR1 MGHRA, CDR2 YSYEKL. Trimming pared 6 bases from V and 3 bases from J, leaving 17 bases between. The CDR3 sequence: CASSWGLQIEETQYF. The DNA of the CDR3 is TGCGCCAGCAGTTGGGGACTTCAGATAGAAGAGACCCAGTACTTC.

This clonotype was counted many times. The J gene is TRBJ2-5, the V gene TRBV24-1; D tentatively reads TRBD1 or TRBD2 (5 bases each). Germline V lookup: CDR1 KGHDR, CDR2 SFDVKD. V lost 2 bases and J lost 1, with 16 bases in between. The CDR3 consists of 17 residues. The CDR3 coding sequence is TGTGCCACCAGTGATTCCCGGGACCGCCAGTTCCAAGAGACCCAGTACTTC. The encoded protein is CATSDSRDRQFQETQYF.

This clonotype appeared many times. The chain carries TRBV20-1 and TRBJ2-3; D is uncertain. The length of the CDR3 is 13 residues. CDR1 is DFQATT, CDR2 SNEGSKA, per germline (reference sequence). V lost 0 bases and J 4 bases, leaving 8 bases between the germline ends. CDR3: CSARDPRADTQYF. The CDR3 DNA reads TGCAGTGCTAGAGATCCTAGGGCAGATACGCAGTATTTT.

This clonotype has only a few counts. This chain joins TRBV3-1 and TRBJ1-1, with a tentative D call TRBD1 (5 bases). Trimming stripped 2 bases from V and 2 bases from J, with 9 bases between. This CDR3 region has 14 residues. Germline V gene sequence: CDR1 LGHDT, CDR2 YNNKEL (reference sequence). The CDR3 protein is CASSQSGSNTEAFF. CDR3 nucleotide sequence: TGTGCCAGCAGCCAATCAGGGAGTAACACTGAAGCTTTCTTT.

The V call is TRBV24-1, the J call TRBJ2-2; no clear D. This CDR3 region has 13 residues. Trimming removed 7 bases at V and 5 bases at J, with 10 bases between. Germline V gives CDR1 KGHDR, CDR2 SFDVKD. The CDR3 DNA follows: TGTGCCACCAGGGACCTGGGGACCGGGGAGCTGTTTTTT. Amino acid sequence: CATRDLGTGELFF.